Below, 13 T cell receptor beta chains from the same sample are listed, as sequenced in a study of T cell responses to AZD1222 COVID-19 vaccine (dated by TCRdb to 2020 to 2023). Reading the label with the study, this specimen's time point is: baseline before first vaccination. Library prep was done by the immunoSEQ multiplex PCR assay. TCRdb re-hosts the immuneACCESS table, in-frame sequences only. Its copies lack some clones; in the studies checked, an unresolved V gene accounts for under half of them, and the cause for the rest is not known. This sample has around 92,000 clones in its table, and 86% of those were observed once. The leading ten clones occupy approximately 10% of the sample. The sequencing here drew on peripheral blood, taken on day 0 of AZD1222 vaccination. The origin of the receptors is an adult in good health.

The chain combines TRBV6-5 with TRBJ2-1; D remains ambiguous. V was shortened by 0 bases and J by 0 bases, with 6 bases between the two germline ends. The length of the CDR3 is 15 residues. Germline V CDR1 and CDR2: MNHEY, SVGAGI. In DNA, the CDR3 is TGTGCCAGCAGTTACTCGAGATCCTCCTACAATGAGCAGTTCTTC. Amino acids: CASSYSRSSYNEQFF.

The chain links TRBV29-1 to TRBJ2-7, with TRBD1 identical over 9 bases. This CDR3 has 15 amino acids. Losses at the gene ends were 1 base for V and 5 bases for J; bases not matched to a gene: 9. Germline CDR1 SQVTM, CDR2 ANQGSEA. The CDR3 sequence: CSVEAPGTGRNEQYF. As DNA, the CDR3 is TGCAGCGTTGAAGCCCCCGGGACAGGGCGGAACGAGCAGTACTTC.

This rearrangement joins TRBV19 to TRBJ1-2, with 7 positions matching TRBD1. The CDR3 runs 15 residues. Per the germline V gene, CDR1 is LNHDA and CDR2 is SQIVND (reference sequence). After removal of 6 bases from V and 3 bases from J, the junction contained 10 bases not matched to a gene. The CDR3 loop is CASSRRDRVYYGYTF. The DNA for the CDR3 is TGTGCCAGTAGCCGCCGGGACAGAGTCTACTATGGCTACACCTTC.

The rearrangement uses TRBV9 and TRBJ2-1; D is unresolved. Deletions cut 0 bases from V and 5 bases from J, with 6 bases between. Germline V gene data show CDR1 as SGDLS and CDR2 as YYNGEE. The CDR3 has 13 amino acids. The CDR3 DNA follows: TGTGCCAGCAGCGTAGGCCAGGACAATGAGCAGTTCTTC. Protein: CASSVGQDNEQFF.

The CDR3 bases are TGTGCCAGCAGCCCTACCCGGACTAGCGGTTCCTACGAGCAGTACTTC. Its protein is CASSPTRTSGSYEQYF. The J gene is TRBJ2-7, the V gene TRBV5-4, with 10 nucleotides matching TRBD2. The CDR3 has 16 residues. CDR1 and CDR2 from the germline V gene are SGHNT and YYREEE (reference sequence). V trimming: 4 bases; J trimming: 1 base; junction bases outside the gene matches: 8.

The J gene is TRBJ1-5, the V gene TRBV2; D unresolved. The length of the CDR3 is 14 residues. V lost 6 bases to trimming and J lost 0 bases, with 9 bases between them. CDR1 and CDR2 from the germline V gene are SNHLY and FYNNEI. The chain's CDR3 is CASREPYSNQPQHF. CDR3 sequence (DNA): TGTGCCAGCAGGGAACCCTATAGCAATCAGCCCCAGCATTTT. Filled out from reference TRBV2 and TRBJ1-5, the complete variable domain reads EPEVTQTPSHQVTQMGQEVILRCVPISNHLYFYWYRQILGQKVEFLVSFYNNEISEKSEIFDDQFSVERPDGSNFTLKIRSTKLEDSAMYFCASREPYSNQPQHFGDGTRLSIL.

CDR3 loop: CASSTDRDQPQHF. The CDR3 DNA reads TGTGCCAGCAGTACGGACAGAGATCAGCCCCAGCATTTT. The chain has TRBV12-3 or TRBV12-4 and TRBJ1-5, with D possibly matching TRBD1 (6 bases). Trimming cost V 5 bases and J 5 bases, with 10 bases left between them. The CDR3 is 13 residues long.

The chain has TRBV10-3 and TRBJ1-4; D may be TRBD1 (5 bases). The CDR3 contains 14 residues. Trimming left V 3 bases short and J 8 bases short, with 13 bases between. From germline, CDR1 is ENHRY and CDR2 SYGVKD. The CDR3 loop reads CAISDREGGEKLFF. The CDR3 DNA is TGTGCCATCAGTGACAGGGAAGGAGGAGAAAAACTGTTTTTT.

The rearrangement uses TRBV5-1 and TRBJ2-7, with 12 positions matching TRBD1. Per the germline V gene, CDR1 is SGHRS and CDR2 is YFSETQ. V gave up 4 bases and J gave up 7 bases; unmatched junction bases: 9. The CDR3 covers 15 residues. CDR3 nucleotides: TGCGCCAGCAGCACCCCCGGGACAGGGGGCAGAGAGCAGTACTTC. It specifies CASSTPGTGGREQYF.

The CDR3 bases are TGCGCCAGCAGCTCCCGAATTGGGGGAGCTAATGAAAAACTGTTTTTT. Amino acid sequence: CASSSRIGGANEKLFF. The V gene is TRBV5-1, the J gene TRBJ1-4, with D perhaps TRBD1 (5 bases). Germline lookup yields CDR1 SGHRS and CDR2 YFSETQ. The CDR3 spans 16 residues. The V and J ends lost 3 bases and 3 bases respectively, with 15 bases between them.

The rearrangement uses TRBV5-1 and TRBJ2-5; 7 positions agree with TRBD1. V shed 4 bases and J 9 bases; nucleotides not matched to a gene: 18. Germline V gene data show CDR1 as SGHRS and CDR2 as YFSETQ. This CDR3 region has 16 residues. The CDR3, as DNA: TGCGCCAGCAGCCCCGGGACAGAGTCCTTCTTCTCGGCCCAGTACTTC. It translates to CASSPGTESFFSAQYF.

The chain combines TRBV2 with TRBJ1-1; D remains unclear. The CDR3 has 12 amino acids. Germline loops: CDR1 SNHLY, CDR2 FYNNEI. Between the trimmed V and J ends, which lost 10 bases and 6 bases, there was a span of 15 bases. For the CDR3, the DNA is TGTGCCAACACGAGAGAGGGCCCTGAAGCTTTCTTT. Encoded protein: CANTREGPEAFF. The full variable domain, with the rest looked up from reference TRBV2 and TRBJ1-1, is EPEVTQTPSHQVTQMGQEVILRCVPISNHLYFYWYRQILGQKVEFLVSFYNNEISEKSEIFDDQFSVERPDGSNFTLKIRSTKLEDSAMYFCANTREGPEAFFGQGTRLTVV.

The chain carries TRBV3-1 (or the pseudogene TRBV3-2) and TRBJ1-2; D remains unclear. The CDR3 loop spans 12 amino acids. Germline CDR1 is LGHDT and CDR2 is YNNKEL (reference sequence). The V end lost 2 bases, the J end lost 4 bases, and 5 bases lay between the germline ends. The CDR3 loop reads CASSQQLYGYTF. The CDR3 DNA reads TGTGCCAGCAGCCAACAGCTCTATGGCTACACCTTC.